This TCR beta chain was profiled in a study of control samples from healthy donors and cancer patients. CDR1 is WNHNN and CDR2 is SYGVQD in the germline V gene (reference sequence). This CDR3 contains 13 residues. Trimming stripped 7 bases from V and 3 bases from J, with 11 bases between. The assay was immunoSEQ multiplex PCR, and TCRdb's table has in-frame clones only and misses some. The sample has 150,000 to 160,000 clones, 85% to 95% seen once; the top ten hold about 2.4%. The V and J genes are TRBV10-1 and TRBJ2-3; D is perhaps TRBD2 (5 bases). This TCR was recovered from a man aged 50 to 60 in good health. Sequencing input: blood. The CDR3 bases are TGCGCCAGCACCCCCGGGATGACAGATACGCAGTATTTT. Translation: CASTPGMTDTQYF.